This T cell receptor (beta chain) stems from a study of blood T cell repertoires in COVID-19. The V gene's germline CDR1 is SEHNR and CDR2 FQNEAQ (reference sequence). The CDR3 is made up of 15 amino acids. V lost 1 base to trimming and J lost 3 bases, with 12 bases between them. Profiling relied on immunoSEQ multiplex PCR, and the TCRdb table lists in-frame clones only, not all of them. The data contain 90,000 or so clones, about 70% of them singletons. This chain links TRBV7-9 with TRBJ1-1, with no clear D. Sequenced: peripheral blood. This sequence originates from a woman aged 60-75 years in a cohort sampled during active or convalescent COVID-19. CDR3 residues: CASSLGQRGYTEAFF. The CDR3 region has the DNA TGTGCCAGCAGCTTAGGGCAGCGGGGATACACTGAAGCTTTCTTT.